This TCR beta chain was captured by sequencing in a study of vaccination and CD4 T cells after COVID-19. Whole-study context: The cells were exposed to overlapping spike peptides originating from SARS-CoV-2, HCoV-NL63, HCoV-OC43 and HCoV-229E for stimulation. The study, taken as a whole, reports: The analysis of convalescent patients involved relatively few individuals and lacked early post-infection timepoints.

The V and J ends lost 6 bases and 4 bases respectively, with 10 bases between them. The CDR3 runs 12 residues. From germline, CDR1 is MNHNS and CDR2 SASEGT. With the Oncomine TCR Beta short-read assay, DNA from cultured CD4+ T cells was sequenced. The authors extracted genomic DNA from cultured CD4+ T cells. TCRdb re-called the PCR reads through MiXCR, storing one row per CDR3 protein. The profile covers some 25,000 distinct CDR3 sequences, with around 28% appearing a single time and 7.1% taken by the ten largest. Time point given: late sampling 161 to 241 days after vaccination in three convalescent patients. The sample's treatment: approximately nine-day PBMC culture with coronavirus spike peptide pools or control peptides (ViraFEST assay). As to this clonotype: Its antigen remains unknown.

This chain links TRBV6-1 with TRBJ2-7, with D possibly being TRBD2 (5 bases). The sample consisted of CD4+ T cells from blood, cultured in vitro, taken about 7 months after SARS-CoV-2 vaccination. This receptor was identified in a human donor who had recovered from COVID-19. CDR3 in amino acids: CASSPRGYEQYF. The CDR3 DNA follows: TGTGCCAGCAGCCCCCGAGGGTACGAGCAGTACTTC.